Below, one T cell receptor beta chain is given with its context. Regarding treatment: preoperative locoregional IRX-2 cytokine immunotherapy. This phase Ib study tested locoregional IRX-2 cytokine immunotherapy given before surgery. Profiled with immunoSEQ multiplex PCR; TCRdb holds only in-frame clones, not every one. The sample lists around 95,000 clones, roughly 85% seen once, with around 2% in the top ten. The data belong to a study of preoperative IRX-2 immunotherapy in early breast cancer. This CDR3 comprises 13 residues. This TCR derives from a human donor with breast cancer. The rearrangement joins TRBV1 to TRBJ1-1; TRBD1 was called by the table and not checked on the DNA. TRBV1 corresponds to a pseudogene. The specimen was tumor tissue, collected after IRX-2 immunotherapy. CDR3: CASSQGQNTEAFF. In DNA, the CDR3 is TGCGCCAGCAGCCAAGGACAGAACACTGAAGCTTTCTTT.